One sample yielded the 30 T cell receptor beta chains listed below, sequenced in a study of T cells after yellow fever vaccination. TCRdb reprocessed the 5' RACE reads with MiXCR, giving one entry per CDR3 protein. Among approximately 160,000 distinct CDR3 sequences listed, 9.3% were seen once. Sequencing was performed on CD8+ T cells sorted from PBMCs, taken 45 days after the yellow fever booster vaccination. Every receptor here comes from a man aged 18 to 30 who received the YFV17D yellow fever vaccine.

This rearrangement joins TRBV20-1 to TRBJ2-4, with D perhaps matching TRBD1 or TRBD2 (6 bases each). This CDR3 has 12 amino acids. Germline V lookup: CDR1 DFQATT, CDR2 SNEGSKA (reference sequence). Trimming removed 7 bases at V and 5 bases at J, with 12 bases between. The DNA of the CDR3 is TGCAGTGGGCGGAGGGGGGAAAACATTCAGTACTTC. It codes for CSGRRGENIQYF.

This clonotype has a handful of counts. The chain has TRBV19 and TRBJ2-3, with 7 bases identical to TRBD1. Germline assignment: CDR1 LNHDA and CDR2 SQIVND (reference sequence). This CDR3 comprises 15 residues. The trim removed 6 bases at V and 0 bases at J, leaving 6 bases unmatched. The DNA for the CDR3 is TGTGCCAGTAGGAGCCTGGGACAGAGCACAGATACGCAGTATTTT. Translating it yields CASRSLGQSTDTQYF.

The V call is TRBV6-5, the J call TRBJ1-4; D gene uncertain. The CDR3 sequence is 15 residues long. V gave up 0 bases and J gave up 0 bases, with 5 bases separating them. Per the germline V gene, CDR1 is MNHEY and CDR2 is SVGAGI. The CDR3 DNA reads TGTGCCAGCAGTTACTCGTTTGCAACTAATGAAAAACTGTTTTTT. Residues: CASSYSFATNEKLFF.

This clonotype came up many times. The gene calls are TRBV27 and TRBJ1-1; D might be TRBD1 (6 bases). Trimming left V 2 bases short and J 9 bases short, with 10 bases between. The length of the CDR3 is 12 residues. Germline lookup yields CDR1 MNHEY and CDR2 SMNVEV (reference sequence). CDR3: CASSLGTGQAFF. The CDR3 DNA is TGTGCCAGCAGTTTAGGTACAGGGCAAGCTTTCTTT.

This chain uses TRBV4-1 with TRBJ2-7; a possible D gene is TRBD2 (6 bases). V was cut by 4 bases and J by 6 bases, with 16 bases left in between. The germline gives CDR1 MGHRA, CDR2 YSYEKL. The CDR3 runs to 14 residues. The CDR3 DNA is TGCGCCAGCAGCCCAGGGACTCTAAAGGGCGAGCAGTACGTC. Its translation is CASSPGTLKGEQYV.

The V and J genes are TRBV4-1 and TRBJ2-3; TRBD1 matches 7 bases. This CDR3 has 14 amino acids. CDR1 MGHRA and CDR2 YSYEKL come from the germline V gene. The ends lost 4 bases at V and 8 bases at J; junction bases unmatched: 9. The DNA for the CDR3 is TGCGCCAGCAGCCCACTCGGGACAGTTCGTACGCAGTATTTT. It encodes CASSPLGTVRTQYF.

This clonotype has a handful of counts. DNA of the CDR3: TGTGCCAGCAGTCCCCCCCGTGTGAAGGACAGCTCCTACGAGCAGTACTTC. The encoded protein is CASSPPRVKDSSYEQYF. The V and J genes are TRBV6-4 and TRBJ2-7; possibly TRBD1 for D (6 bases). V was cut by 5 bases and J by 0 bases, with 20 bases left in between. There are 17 residues in the CDR3. The germline gives CDR1 MRHNA, CDR2 SNTAGT.

This clonotype has a handful of counts. The chain is built from TRBV5-4 and TRBJ2-3; no definite D call. V was clipped by 0 bases and J by 0 bases, with 11 bases between them. CDR1 and CDR2 (germline): SGHNT, YYREEE (reference sequence). This CDR3 is built from 16 residues. As DNA, the CDR3 is TGTGCCAGCAGCTTGGATTCGGGCAGAAGCACAGATACGCAGTATTTT. Translation gives CASSLDSGRSTDTQYF.

This clonotype was observed many times. The chain joins TRBV6-5 to TRBJ2-3, with 12 bases fitting TRBD2. Germline V CDR1 and CDR2: MNHEY, SVGAGI. The CDR3 has 17 amino acids. Trimming took 3 bases from V and 5 from J; bases not matched to a gene: 9. CDR3 DNA: TGTGCCAGCAGTTATGCCTCGACTAGCGGGGGTCTAGATACGCAGTATTTT. It codes for CASSYASTSGGLDTQYF.

Only a few counts were recorded for this clonotype. V usage is TRBV6-5 and J usage is TRBJ1-4; no reliable D call. Germline V lookup: CDR1 MNHEY, CDR2 SVGAGI. Trimming removed 0 bases at V and 6 bases at J, with 17 bases between. This CDR3 has 17 residues. The CDR3 DNA reads TGTGCCAGCAGTTACTCAACGAATCTATCCGGGGATGAAAAACTGTTTTTT. It codes for CASSYSTNLSGDEKLFF.

Here the CDR3 reads CASSYSDQSNTGELFF. The CDR3 nucleotides read TGTGCCAGCAGTTACTCCGACCAGTCGAACACCGGGGAGCTGTTTTTT. This chain uses TRBV6-2 or TRBV6-3 with TRBJ2-2; D remains ambiguous. Trimming cost V 0 bases and J 0 bases, with 8 bases left between them. This CDR3 is 16 amino acids long. CDR1 and CDR2 from the germline V gene are MNHEY and SVGEGT.

This clonotype was seen a single time. The chain is built from TRBV12-3 or TRBV12-4 and TRBJ2-3; D call uncertain. The CDR3 has 12 residues. V dropped 7 bases and J dropped 4 bases, with 9 bases sitting between them. Here the CDR3 DNA reads TGTGCCAGCACTCCCGAACCAGATACGCAGTATTTT. Its translation is CASTPEPDTQYF.

A few counts support this clonotype. The chain carries TRBV3-1 and TRBJ2-6; no clear D. This CDR3 has 17 amino acids. Deletions cut 4 bases from V and 1 base from J, with 14 bases between. Germline-derived CDR1 and CDR2 are LGHDT and YNNKEL (reference sequence). The CDR3 loop reads CASSPKTPISGANVLTF. The CDR3 DNA reads as TGTGCCAGCAGCCCCAAAACCCCGATATCTGGGGCCAACGTCCTGACTTTC.

The chain combines TRBV19 with TRBJ1-2, with 10 bases aligning to TRBD1. CDR1 is LNHDA, CDR2 SQIVND, per germline (reference sequence). V lost 3 bases to trimming and J lost 8 bases; unmatched junction nucleotides: 6. The CDR3 extends over 14 amino acids. The CDR3 spells CASSMGTGAEGYTF. Written as DNA, the CDR3 is TGTGCCAGTAGTATGGGGACAGGGGCGGAAGGCTACACCTTC.

This clonotype was picked up many times. The chain couples TRBV4-3 to TRBJ1-1; D might be TRBD1 (5 bases). Germline assignment: CDR1 LGHNA and CDR2 YSLEER. The CDR3 loop spans 11 amino acids. V was cut by 7 bases and J by 6 bases, with 9 bases left in between. CDR3 nucleotides: TGCGCCAGCAAGGGAGGGGCTGAAGCTTTCTTT. Its translation: CASKGGAEAFF.

This clonotype was seen a handful of times. The chain recombines TRBV21-1 with TRBJ2-1; the table calls TRBD1, which could not be checked here. TRBV21-1 is termed a pseudogene. The CDR3 extends over 14 amino acids. The CDR3 nucleotides read TGTGCCAGCAGCGCGGGGACAGGCAACAATGAGCAGTTCTTC. Its translation: CASSAGTGNNEQFF.

This chain links TRBV2 with TRBJ1-5; no reliable D call. Germline V gives CDR1 SNHLY, CDR2 FYNNEI. This CDR3 comprises 14 residues. V lost 6 bases, J lost 11 bases, and 20 bases lay in between. The CDR3 spells CASRDGFLELAQHF. In nucleotides, the CDR3 is TGTGCCAGCAGAGACGGGTTTTTGGAATTAGCCCAGCATTTT.

CDR3 DNA: TGTGCCAGCAGCTTAGCACTCGGAGAGCGCACTGAAGCTTTCTTT. Amino acid sequence: CASSLALGERTEAFF. This rearrangement joins TRBV7-9 to TRBJ1-1; D unresolved. Germline V gene data show CDR1 as SEHNR and CDR2 as FQNEAQ (reference sequence). This CDR3 is 15 amino acids long. The ends were cut back, 0 bases at V and 4 bases at J, with 12 bases in the middle. Full variable domain (missing parts from reference TRBV7-9 and TRBJ1-1): DTGVSQNPRHKITKRGQNVTFRCDPISEHNRLYWYRQTLGQGPEFLTYFQNEAQLEKSRLLSDRFSAERPKGSFSTLEIQRTEQGDSAMYLCASSLALGERTEAFFGQGTRLTVV.

This sequence joins TRBV4-3 and TRBJ2-2, with D unclear. This CDR3 is built from 15 residues. Germline-derived CDR1 and CDR2 are LGHNA and YSLEER. Trimming stripped 4 bases from V and 4 bases from J, with 13 bases between. CDR3 coding DNA: TGCGCCAGCAGCCCTTACCGAGACGGCACCGGGGAGCTGTTTTTT. It specifies CASSPYRDGTGELFF.

The chain recombines TRBV19 with TRBJ1-2; D is undetermined. CDR3 length equals 14 residues. In germline, CDR1 is LNHDA, CDR2 SQIVND (reference sequence). V was pared by 6 bases and J by 0 bases, with 11 bases between. CDR3 in amino acids: CASSTAWTNYGYTF. CDR3 DNA sequence: TGTGCCAGTAGCACGGCATGGACTAACTATGGCTACACCTTC.

The table lists this clonotype with a few counts. V is TRBV7-2 and J is TRBJ1-5, with a weak D call TRBD1 (6 bases). This CDR3 has 14 residues. Trimming shortened V by 1 base and J by 3 bases, and 7 bases separated the two germline ends. CDR1 is SGHTA and CDR2 is FQGNSA in the germline V gene. DNA of the CDR3: TGTGCCAGCAGCTTAGGACAGGACAATCAGCCCCAGCATTTT. The encoded protein is CASSLGQDNQPQHF.

The rearrangement uses TRBV7-6 and TRBJ2-6; a weak D match, TRBD2 (5 bases). V was cut by 3 bases and J by 5 bases, with 8 bases left in between. CDR1 and CDR2 (germline): SGHVS, FNYEAQ. This CDR3 has 14 amino acids. Here the CDR3 reads CASSLRVRANVLTF. The DNA of the CDR3 is TGTGCCAGCAGCTTGAGGGTTCGGGCCAACGTCCTGACTTTC. Variable domain in full (rest from reference TRBV7-6 and TRBJ2-6): GAGVSQSPRYKVTKRGQDVALRCDPISGHVSLYWYRQALGQGPEFLTYFNYEAQQDKSGLPNDRFSAERPEGSISTLTIQRTEQRDSAMYRCASSLRVRANVLTFGAGSRLTVL.

The chain is built from TRBV27 and TRBJ2-7, with D perhaps TRBD2 (5 bases). V dropped 5 bases and J dropped 6 bases, with 11 bases sitting between them. The CDR3 is 12 amino acids. Germline loops: CDR1 MNHEY, CDR2 SMNVEV (reference sequence). CDR3 region: CASSRRGAEQYF. In DNA, the CDR3 is TGTGCCAGCAGTCGTCGGGGTGCCGAGCAGTACTTC.

The gene calls are TRBV3-1 and TRBJ2-1; D remains unclear. The V end was cut by 0 bases, the J end by 0 bases, with 12 bases between. CDR3 size: 17 residues. Germline-derived CDR1 and CDR2 are LGHDT and YNNKEL (reference sequence). CDR3 in DNA: TGTGCCAGCAGCCAAGATATCGCGATCAGCTCCTACAATGAGCAGTTCTTC. Its protein product is CASSQDIAISSYNEQFF.

This clonotype has ten or more counts. The chain is built from TRBV6-1 and TRBJ1-1, with D tentatively TRBD1 (6 bases). Looked up from germline, CDR1 is MNHNS and CDR2 is SASEGT. The germline V and J ends were trimmed by 1 base and 5 bases, with 14 bases remaining between them. This CDR3 has 15 amino acids. The CDR3 spells CASSEEGGGKTEAFF. For the CDR3, the DNA is TGTGCCAGCAGTGAAGAGGGAGGGGGAAAGACTGAAGCTTTCTTT.

This clonotype appeared many times. The chain recombines TRBV7-8 with TRBJ1-2; D uncertain. The CDR3 extends over 13 amino acids. Germline lookup yields CDR1 SGHVS and CDR2 FQNEAQ. Trimming stripped 1 base from V and 4 bases from J, with 7 bases between. The CDR3 is CASSLEPSYGYTF. In DNA, the CDR3 is TGTGCCAGCAGCTTAGAGCCAAGCTATGGCTACACCTTC. The full variable domain, its missing parts supplied by reference TRBV7-8 and TRBJ1-2, is GAGVSQSPRYKVAKRGQDVALRCDPISGHVSLFWYQQALGQGPEFLTYFQNEAQLDKSGLPSDRFFAERPEGSVSTLKIQRTQQEDSAVYLCASSLEPSYGYTFGSGTRLTVV.

This chain uses TRBV11-2 with TRBJ2-3; D call uncertain. CDR3 size: 13 residues. Germline lookup yields CDR1 SGHAT and CDR2 FQNNGV. V dropped 5 bases and J dropped 10 bases, with 16 bases sitting between them. CDR3 in amino acids: CASSPPLSVPQYF. The CDR3, as DNA: TGTGCCAGCAGCCCACCCCTCTCCGTTCCGCAGTATTTT.

The genes are TRBV3-1 and TRBJ2-3; the match to TRBD2 covers 10 bases. Per the germline V gene, CDR1 is LGHDT and CDR2 is YNNKEL (reference sequence). The CDR3 loop spans 16 amino acids. Unmatched junction bases numbered 10, after V lost 4 bases and J lost 6 bases. The DNA for the CDR3 is TGTGCCAGCAGCCCAGATGGGGTAGCGGGGGGTGATACGCAGTATTTT. Its translation is CASSPDGVAGGDTQYF.

The rearrangement joins TRBV10-3 to TRBJ1-6, with a weak D call TRBD1 (6 bases). In germline, CDR1 is ENHRY, CDR2 SYGVKD. The CDR3 has 13 amino acids. Between the trimmed V and J ends, which lost 6 bases and 7 bases, there was a span of 10 bases. The CDR3 sequence: CAIRGGGNSPLHF. The CDR3 bases are TGTGCCATCAGGGGAGGGGGAAATTCACCCCTCCACTTT.

V and J are TRBV29-1 and TRBJ2-1; 7 bases are a match to TRBD2. Per germline, CDR1 SQVTM and CDR2 ANQGSEA. The ends lost 7 bases at V and 0 bases at J; junction bases unmatched: 9. The CDR3 runs 15 residues. The CDR3 bases are TGCAGCGGATCAAGCGGGGAGCTCTCCTACAATGAGCAGTTCTTC. It codes for CSGSSGELSYNEQFF.